Sequencing of this TCR beta chain was carried out in a study of cytomegalovirus exposure and HLA in healthy donors. In the PCR, 60 Vbeta and 13 Jbeta primers were used. Using immunoSEQ multiplex PCR, the repertoire was profiled, and TCRdb retains in-frame clones only, with some absent. The sample includes 150,000 or so clones, 60% to 85% of them seen just once. This sequence was found in a female donor in good health and CMV-seronegative. Sequencing was carried out using PBMCs.

CDR3 sequence (DNA): TGTGCCAGCAGTTTACAGGGGAACACTGAAGCTTTCTTT. Translating it yields CASSLQGNTEAFF. The chain links TRBV27 to TRBJ1-1; D perhaps matches TRBD1 (5 bases). The CDR3 contains 13 residues. Germline assignment: CDR1 MNHEY and CDR2 SMNVEV (reference sequence). Trimming cost V 2 bases and J 1 base, with 5 bases left between them.